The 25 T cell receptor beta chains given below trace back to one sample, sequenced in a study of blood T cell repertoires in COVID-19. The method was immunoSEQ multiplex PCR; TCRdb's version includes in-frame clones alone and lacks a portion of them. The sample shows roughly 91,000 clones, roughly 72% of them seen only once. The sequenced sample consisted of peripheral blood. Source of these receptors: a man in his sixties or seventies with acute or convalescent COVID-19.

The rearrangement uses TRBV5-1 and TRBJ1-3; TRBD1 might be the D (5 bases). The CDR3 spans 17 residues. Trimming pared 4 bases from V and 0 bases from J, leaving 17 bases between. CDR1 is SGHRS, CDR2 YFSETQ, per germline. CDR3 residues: CASSLNSQGFSGNTIYF. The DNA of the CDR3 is TGCGCCAGCAGCCTCAACTCCCAGGGATTCTCTGGAAACACCATATATTTT.

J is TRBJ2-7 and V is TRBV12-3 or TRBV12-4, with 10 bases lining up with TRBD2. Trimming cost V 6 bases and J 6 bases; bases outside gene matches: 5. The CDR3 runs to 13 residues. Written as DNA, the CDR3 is TGTGCCAGCAGAACTAGCGGGACCCCCGAGCAGTACTTC. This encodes CASRTSGTPEQYF.

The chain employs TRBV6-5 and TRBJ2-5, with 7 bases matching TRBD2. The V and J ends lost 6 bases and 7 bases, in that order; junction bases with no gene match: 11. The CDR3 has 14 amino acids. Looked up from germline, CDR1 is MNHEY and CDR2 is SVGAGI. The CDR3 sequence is CASRGGGAVGTQYF. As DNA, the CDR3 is TGTGCCAGCAGGGGGGGAGGGGCCGTCGGGACCCAGTACTTC.

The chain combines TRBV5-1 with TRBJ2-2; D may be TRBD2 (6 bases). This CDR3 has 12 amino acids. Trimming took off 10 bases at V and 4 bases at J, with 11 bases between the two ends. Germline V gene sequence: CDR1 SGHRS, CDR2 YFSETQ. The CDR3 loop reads CAGGSSTGELFF. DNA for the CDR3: TGCGCCGGAGGGTCGAGCACCGGGGAGCTGTTTTTT.

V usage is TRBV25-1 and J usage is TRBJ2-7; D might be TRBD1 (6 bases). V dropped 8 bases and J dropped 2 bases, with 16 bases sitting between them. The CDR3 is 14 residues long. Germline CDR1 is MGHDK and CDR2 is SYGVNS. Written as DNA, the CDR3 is TGTGCCAGCGGCCCCAGGACAGATCCCTACGAGCAGTACTTC. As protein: CASGPRTDPYEQYF.

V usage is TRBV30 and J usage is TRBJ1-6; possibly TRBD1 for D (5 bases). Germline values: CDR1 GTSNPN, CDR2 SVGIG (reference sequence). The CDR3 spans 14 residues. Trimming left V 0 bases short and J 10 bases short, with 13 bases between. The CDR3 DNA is TGTGCCTGGAGTGTCTCAGGGACTGGGTCACCCCTCCACTTT. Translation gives CAWSVSGTGSPLHF.

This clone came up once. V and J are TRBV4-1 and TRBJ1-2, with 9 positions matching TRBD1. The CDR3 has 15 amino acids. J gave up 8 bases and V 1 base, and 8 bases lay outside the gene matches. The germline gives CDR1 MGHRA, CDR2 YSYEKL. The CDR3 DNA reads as TGCGCCAGCAGCCAAGGGACAGGGGATTTAGTAGGCTACACCTTC. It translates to CASSQGTGDLVGYTF.

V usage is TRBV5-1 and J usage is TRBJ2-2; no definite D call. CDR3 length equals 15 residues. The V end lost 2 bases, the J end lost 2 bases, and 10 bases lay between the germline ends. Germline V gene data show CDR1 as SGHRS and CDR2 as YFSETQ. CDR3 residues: CASSLTAVNTGELFF. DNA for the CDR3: TGCGCCAGCAGCTTAACAGCTGTTAACACCGGGGAGCTGTTTTTT.

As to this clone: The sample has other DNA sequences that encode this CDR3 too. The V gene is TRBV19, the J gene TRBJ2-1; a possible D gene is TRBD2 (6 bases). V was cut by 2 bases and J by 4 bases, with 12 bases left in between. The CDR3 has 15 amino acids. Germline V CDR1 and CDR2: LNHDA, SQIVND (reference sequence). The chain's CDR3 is CASSISSGGYNEQFF. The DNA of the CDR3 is TGTGCCAGTAGTATATCCTCCGGAGGGTACAATGAGCAGTTCTTC.

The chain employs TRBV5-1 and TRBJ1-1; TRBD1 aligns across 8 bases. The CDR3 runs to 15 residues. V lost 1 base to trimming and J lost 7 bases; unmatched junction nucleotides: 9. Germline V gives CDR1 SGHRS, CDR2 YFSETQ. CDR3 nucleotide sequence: TGCGCCAGCAGCTTGATGGGTGGACAGGGTGGTGAAGCTTTCTTT. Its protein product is CASSLMGGQGGEAFF.

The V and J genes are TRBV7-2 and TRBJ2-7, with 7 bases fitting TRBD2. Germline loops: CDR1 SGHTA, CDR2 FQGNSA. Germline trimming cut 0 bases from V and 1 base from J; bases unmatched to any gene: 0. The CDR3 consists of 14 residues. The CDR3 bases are TGTGCCAGCAGCTTAGCGGGGGGGTCCTACGAGCAGTACTTC. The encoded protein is CASSLAGGSYEQYF.

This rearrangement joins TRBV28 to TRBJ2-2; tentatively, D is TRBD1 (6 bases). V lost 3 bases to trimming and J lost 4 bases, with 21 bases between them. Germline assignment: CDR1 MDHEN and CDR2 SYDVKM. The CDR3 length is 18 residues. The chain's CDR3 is CASSFLHISGVSTGELFF. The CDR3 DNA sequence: TGTGCCAGCAGTTTCCTCCACATCTCAGGGGTTTCCACCGGGGAGCTGTTTTTT.

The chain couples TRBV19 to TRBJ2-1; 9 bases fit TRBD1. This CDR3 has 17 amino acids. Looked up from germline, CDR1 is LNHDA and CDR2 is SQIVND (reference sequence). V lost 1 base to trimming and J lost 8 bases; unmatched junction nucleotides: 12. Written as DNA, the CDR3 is TGTGCCAGTAGTATAGTCTACGTGGGACAGGGTCGTTATGAGCAGTTCTTC. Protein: CASSIVYVGQGRYEQFF.

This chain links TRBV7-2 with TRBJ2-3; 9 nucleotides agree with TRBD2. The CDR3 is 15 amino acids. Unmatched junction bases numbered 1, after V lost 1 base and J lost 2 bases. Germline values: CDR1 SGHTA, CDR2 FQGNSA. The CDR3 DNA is TGTGCCAGCAGCTTAGTAGCGGGAGTCACAGATACGCAGTATTTT. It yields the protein CASSLVAGVTDTQYF.

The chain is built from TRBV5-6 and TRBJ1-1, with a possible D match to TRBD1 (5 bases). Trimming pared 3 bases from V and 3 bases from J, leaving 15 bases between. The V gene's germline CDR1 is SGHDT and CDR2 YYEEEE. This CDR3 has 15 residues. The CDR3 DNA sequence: TGTGCCAGCAGCTGGGGACTAGGGTCGGACACTGAAGCTTTCTTT. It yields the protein CASSWGLGSDTEAFF.

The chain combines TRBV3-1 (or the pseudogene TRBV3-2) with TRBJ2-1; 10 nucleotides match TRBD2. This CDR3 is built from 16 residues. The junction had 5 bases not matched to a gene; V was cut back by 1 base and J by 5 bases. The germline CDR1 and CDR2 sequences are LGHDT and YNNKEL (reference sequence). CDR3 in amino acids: CASSQVLLAGNNEQFF. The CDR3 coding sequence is TGTGCCAGCAGCCAAGTCCTACTAGCGGGAAACAATGAGCAGTTCTTC.

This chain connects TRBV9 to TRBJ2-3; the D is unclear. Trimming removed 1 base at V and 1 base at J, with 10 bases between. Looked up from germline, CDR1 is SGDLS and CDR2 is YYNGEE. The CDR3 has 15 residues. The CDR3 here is CASSVLPFGTDTQYF. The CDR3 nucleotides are TGTGCCAGCAGCGTACTACCCTTTGGCACAGATACGCAGTATTTT.

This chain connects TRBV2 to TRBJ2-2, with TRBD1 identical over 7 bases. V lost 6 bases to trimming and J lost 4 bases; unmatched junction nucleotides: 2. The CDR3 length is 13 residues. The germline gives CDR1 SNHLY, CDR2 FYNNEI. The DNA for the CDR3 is TGTGCCAGCAGACAGGGGCCCACCGGGGAGCTGTTTTTT. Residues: CASRQGPTGELFF. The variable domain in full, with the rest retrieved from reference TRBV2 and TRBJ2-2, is EPEVTQTPSHQVTQMGQEVILRCVPISNHLYFYWYRQILGQKVEFLVSFYNNEISEKSEIFDDQFSVERPDGSNFTLKIRSTKLEDSAMYFCASRQGPTGELFFGEGSRLTVL.

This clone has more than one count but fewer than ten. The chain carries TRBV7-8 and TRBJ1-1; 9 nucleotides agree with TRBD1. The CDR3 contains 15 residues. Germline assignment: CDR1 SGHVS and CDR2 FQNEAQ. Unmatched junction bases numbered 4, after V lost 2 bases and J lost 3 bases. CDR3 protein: CASSLWGQGDTEAFF. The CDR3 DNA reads TGTGCCAGCAGCTTATGGGGACAGGGTGACACTGAAGCTTTCTTT.

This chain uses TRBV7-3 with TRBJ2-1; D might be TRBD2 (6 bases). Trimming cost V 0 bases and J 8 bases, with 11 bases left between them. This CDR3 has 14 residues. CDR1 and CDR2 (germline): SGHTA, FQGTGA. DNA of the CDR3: TGTGCCAGCAGCTTAACGTTGGGGGAGGATGAGCAGTTCTTC. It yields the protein CASSLTLGEDEQFF.

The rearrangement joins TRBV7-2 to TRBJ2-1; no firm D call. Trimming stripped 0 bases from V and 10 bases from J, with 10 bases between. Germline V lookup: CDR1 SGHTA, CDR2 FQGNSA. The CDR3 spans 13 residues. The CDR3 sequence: CASSLARGFEQFF. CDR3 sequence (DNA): TGTGCCAGCAGCTTAGCGAGAGGTTTCGAGCAGTTCTTC.

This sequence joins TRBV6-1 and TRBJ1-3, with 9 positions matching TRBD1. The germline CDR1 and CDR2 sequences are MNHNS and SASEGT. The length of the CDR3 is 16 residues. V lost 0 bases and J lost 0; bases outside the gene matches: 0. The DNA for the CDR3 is TGTGCCAGCAGTGAAGCGGGACAGGGCTCTGGAAACACCATATATTTT. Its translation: CASSEAGQGSGNTIYF.

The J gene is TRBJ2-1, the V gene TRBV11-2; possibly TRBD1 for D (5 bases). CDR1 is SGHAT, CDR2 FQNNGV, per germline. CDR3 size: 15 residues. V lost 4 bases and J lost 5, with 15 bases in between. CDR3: CASSYTAGPHNEQFF. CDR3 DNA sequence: TGTGCCAGCAGCTACACGGCAGGGCCCCACAATGAGCAGTTCTTC.

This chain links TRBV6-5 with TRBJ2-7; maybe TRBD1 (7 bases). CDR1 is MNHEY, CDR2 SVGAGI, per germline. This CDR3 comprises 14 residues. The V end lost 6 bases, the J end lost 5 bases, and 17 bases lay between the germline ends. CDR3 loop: CASRAGGRADEQYF. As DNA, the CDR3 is TGTGCCAGCAGGGCAGGGGGGCGTGCGGACGAGCAGTACTTC.

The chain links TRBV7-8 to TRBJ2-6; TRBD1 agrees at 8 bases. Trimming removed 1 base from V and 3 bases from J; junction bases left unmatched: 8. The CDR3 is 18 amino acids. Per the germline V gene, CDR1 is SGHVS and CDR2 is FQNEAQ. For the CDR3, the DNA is TGTGCCAGCAGCTTAGGAGGACAGGGAATCTTTGGGGCCAACGTCCTGACTTTC. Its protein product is CASSLGGQGIFGANVLTF.